This T cell receptor (beta chain) emerged from a study of T cells in Graves' hyperthyroidism and ophthalmopathy (dated by TCRdb to about 2019). For the study in its entirety: Peripheral blood was sampled at the time of initial diagnosis, prior to any treatment. To identify distinguishing TCR V-J signatures, a discovery cohort of 100 patients was used, comprising 40 to 45 with Graves' ophthalmopathy and 57 with stable Graves' hyperthyroidism. An independent validation cohort of around 19 hyperthyroidism patients and 15 or so patients who later progressed to ophthalmopathy tested prospective prediction of ophthalmopathy. The 75 to 100 discovery patients were randomly divided into training and test sets at a 7:3 ratio. In several Graves' hyperthyroidism patients, the study also compared T-cell repertoires from thyroid tissue with T-cell repertoires from blood. Once sampling was done, hyperthyroidism patients were given methimazole at a starting dose of 30 mg daily, whereas ophthalmopathy patients were given high-dose intravenous methylprednisolone. The paper reports TCR Vbeta CDR3 sequencing of roughly 140 peripheral blood samples: 43 ophthalmopathy, some 80 hyperthyroidism and approximately 17 progressor patients. General conclusions and limits of the study: Sample size was not statistically predetermined, and blinding of investigators to group allocation was not performed. In cross-validation, a model built on a 13 V-J signature told ophthalmopathy apart from stable hyperthyroidism with 87.88% sensitivity and roughly 82% specificity, and in testing the same model reached 80%/75%. Blood samples also contained most of the expanded thyroid clonotypes (frequency above 0.001), which suggests that blood repertoires may reflect thyroid immune responses. In validation, the model predicted progression to ophthalmopathy with roughly 70% sensitivity and about 72% specificity, a median of approximately 6.7 months before onset.

Clipping removes 3 bases from V and 1 base from J, with 15 as the unmatched junction base count. The germline V gene gives CDR1 as ENHRY and CDR2 as SYGVKD. The CDR3 covers 18 residues, taking in both the cysteine and the phenylalanine. Just the 54-base CDR3 DNA is kept, in frame starting at base 1. A patient counted as having stable Graves' hyperthyroidism if no progression to ophthalmopathy occurred over 18 months of follow-up. Hyperthyroidism patients were aged 18 to 65 years and newly diagnosed, with disease duration of less than 2 months. The study excluded patients with uncontrolled infections, other autoimmune diseases, pregnancy or lactation. Diagnoses were established on the basis of clinical symptoms, serum thyroxine and TRAb, thyroid ultrasound, and orbital computed tomography. PBMCs were isolated from 10 ml of fresh peripheral blood by Ficoll-Paque density gradient centrifugation. Total RNA was extracted using Trizol reagent, and RNA quality was assessed on an Agilent 2100 Bioanalyzer.

TCR beta CDR3 regions were amplified from RNA transcripts. For the first round of RT-PCR on the TCR CDR3, the HTBI primer set was used together with the Qiagen OneStep RT-PCR kit. Libraries were constructed in a second round of multiplex PCR, after which size selection and purification were performed. The libraries were sequenced on an Illumina HiSeq2000 using paired-end 100 bp reads. As for the authors' bioinformatics: SOAPnuke was used to process the raw data, throwing out any read that contained adapters or uncalled bases, had a mean Phred below 15, or lacked an exact constant-primer or identifier match. High-quality paired reads were merged using COPE v1.2.5, and each unique nucleotide sequence was defined as a clonotype. MiTCR v1.1 was used to align clonotypes to the IMGT TRBV, TRBD and TRBJ reference segments. The analysis included only V-J combinations with a frequency above 0.0001, which together covered roughly 99% of the repertoires. A TCS score was defined as the ratio between F50 (clonal expansion) and ExV (chaos), using BLOSUM62-based TCRdist between CDR3 peptides within each V-J. Welch's t-statistics and random forest reduced fewer than 600 V-J features to 10 to 15, which were used in a naive Bayes classifier (R e1071). TCRdb passed the public sequencing reads through fastp at Q25 and MiXCR, retaining productive beta sequences. Rows with a matching CDR3 protein are joined into one entry that keeps the most common DNA and genes. These V and J calls originate from TCRdb's pipeline instead of the authors' own analysis. This sample holds about 350,000 distinct CDR3 sequences; roughly 14% were observed only once. The top ten hold 20% to 25% of the sample.

Ten or more counts support this clonotype. The target of this receptor is not known. Base quality data are lacking; no much larger clone is found one base away. The origin of this receptor is a woman aged 25 to 39 with Graves' hyperthyroidism. Sequenced: blood. The rearrangement combines TRBV10-3 with TRBJ2-7, with TRBD2 identical over 7 junction bases. The CDR3 protein is CAISDLARGGPVSYEQYF. The nucleotides are TGTGCCATCAGTGACTTAGCTAGGGGAGGGCCGGTGTCCTACGAGCAGTACTTC.